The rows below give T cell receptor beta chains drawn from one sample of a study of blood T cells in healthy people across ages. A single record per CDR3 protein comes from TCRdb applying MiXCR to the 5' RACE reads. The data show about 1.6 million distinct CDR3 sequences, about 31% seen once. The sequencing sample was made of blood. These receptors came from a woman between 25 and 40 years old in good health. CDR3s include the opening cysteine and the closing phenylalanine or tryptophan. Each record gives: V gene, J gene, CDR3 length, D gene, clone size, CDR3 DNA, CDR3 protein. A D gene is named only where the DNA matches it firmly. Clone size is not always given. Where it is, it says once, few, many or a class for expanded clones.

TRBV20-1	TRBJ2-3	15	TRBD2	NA	TGCAGTGCTAGCGCCGGGACTACTAGCACAGATACGCAGTATTTT	CSASAGTTSTDTQYF
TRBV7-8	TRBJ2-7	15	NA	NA	TGTGCCAGCAGCTCGTCTATTGCCATACCTGATGAGCAGTACTTC	CASSSSIAIPDEQYF
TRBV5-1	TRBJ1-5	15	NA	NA	TGCGCCAGCAGCTTGGAAGGGGGACGAAATCAGCCCCAGCATTTT	CASSLEGGRNQPQHF
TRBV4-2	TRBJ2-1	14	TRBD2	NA	TGTGCCAGCAGCCAAGGACTAGCGGTAGGCGAGCAGTTCTTC	CASSQGLAVGEQFF
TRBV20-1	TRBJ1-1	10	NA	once	TGCAGTGCTAGAGCCGGGGGTGCTTTCTTT	CSARAGGAFF
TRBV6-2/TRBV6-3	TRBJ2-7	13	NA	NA	TGTGCCTCCACTAGAGGAGGGATTTACGAGCAGTACTTC	CASTRGGIYEQYF
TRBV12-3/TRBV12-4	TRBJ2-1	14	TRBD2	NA	TGTGCCATTTCGGCCGGACTAGTAGTAGGTGAGCAGTTCTTC	CAISAGLVVGEQFF
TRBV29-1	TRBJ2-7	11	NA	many	TGCAGCGCGGGACTCAACTACGAGCAGTACTTC	CSAGLNYEQYF
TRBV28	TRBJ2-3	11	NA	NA	TGTGCCAGCAGGGCCTCGGTTACGCAGTATTTT	CASRASVTQYF
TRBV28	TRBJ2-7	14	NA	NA	TGTGCCAGCATGGGGGCCGATTCCTACAATGAGCAGTACTTC	CASMGADSYNEQYF
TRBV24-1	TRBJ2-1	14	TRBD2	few	TGTGCCACCAAGGGACTAGCGGGTTCGGGCAAGCAGTTCTTC	CATKGLAGSGKQFF
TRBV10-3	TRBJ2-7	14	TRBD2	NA	TGTGCCATCAGGGAAGCGGGAGACAGCTACGAGCAGTACTTC	CAIREAGDSYEQYF
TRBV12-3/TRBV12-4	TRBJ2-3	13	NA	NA	TGTGCCAGCAATAAGGACCTTACAGATACGCAGTATTTT	CASNKDLTDTQYF
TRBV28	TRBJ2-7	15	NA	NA	TGTGCCAGCAGTCCAGGGGGGCAGGGGGGATACGAGCAGTACTTC	CASSPGGQGGYEQYF
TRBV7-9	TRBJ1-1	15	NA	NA	TGTGCCAGCAGCTTAGAGGAGGGAATGAACACTGAAGCTTTCTTT	CASSLEEGMNTEAFF
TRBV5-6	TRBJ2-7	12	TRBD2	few	TGTGCCAGCAGCTTCGGGAGGGCCGAGCAGTACTTC	CASSFGRAEQYF
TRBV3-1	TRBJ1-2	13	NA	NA	TGTGCCAGCAGCCAACTCACAGGGTGGCGCTACACCTTC	CASSQLTGWRYTF
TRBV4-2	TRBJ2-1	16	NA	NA	TGTGCCAGCAGCCCGCCCGGGACCGCCCCCTACAATGAGCAGTTCTTC	CASSPPGTAPYNEQFF
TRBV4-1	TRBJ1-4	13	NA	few	TGCGCCAGCAGCATACGTACAGGGGAAAAACTGTTTTTT	CASSIRTGEKLFF
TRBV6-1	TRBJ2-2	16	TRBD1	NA	TGTGCCCGCGTAGGGGGACAGACCATAAACACCGGGGAGCTGTTTTTT	CARVGGQTINTGELFF
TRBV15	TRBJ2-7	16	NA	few	TGTGCCACCAGCATTACCACCGGGAGTGCGTCTACGAAGAAGTACTTC	CATSITTGSASTKKYF
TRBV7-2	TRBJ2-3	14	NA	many	TGTGCCAGCAGCTTACCCCTAGTTTCAGATACGCAGTATTTT	CASSLPLVSDTQYF
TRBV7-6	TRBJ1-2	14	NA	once	TGTGCCAGCAGCCGACGACAAGGATCCTATGGCTACACCTTC	CASSRRQGSYGYTF
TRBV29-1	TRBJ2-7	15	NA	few	TGCAGCGTCCCCCAAAAAGGAGACTATTGGTACGAGCAGTACTTC	CSVPQKGDYWYEQYF
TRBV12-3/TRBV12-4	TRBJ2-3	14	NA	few	TGTGCCAGCAGTTCAGGTAGCGACGGCGATACGCAGTATTTT	CASSSGSDGDTQYF
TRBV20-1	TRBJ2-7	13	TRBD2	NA	TGCAGTGCCGTAGACCGTCGGGAGGGCGAGCAGTACTTC	CSAVDRREGEQYF
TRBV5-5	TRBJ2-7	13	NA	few	TGTGCCAGCAGCGCACCATCACTCTACGAGCAGTACTTC	CASSAPSLYEQYF
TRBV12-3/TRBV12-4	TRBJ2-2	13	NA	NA	TGTGCCAGCAGGCTCGGACAGAACGGGGAGCTGTTTTTT	CASRLGQNGELFF
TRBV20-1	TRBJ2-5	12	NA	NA	TGCACCTCTAGACAGTACCAAGAGACCCAGTACTTC	CTSRQYQETQYF
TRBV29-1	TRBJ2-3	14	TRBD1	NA	TGCCGCGTTGGGACAGGGGCCGTGGGAGATACGCAGTATTTT	CRVGTGAVGDTQYF
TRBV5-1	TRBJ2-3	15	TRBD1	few	TGCGCCAGCAGCTCGGGACAGGGGTACCCAGATACGCAGTATTTT	CASSSGQGYPDTQYF
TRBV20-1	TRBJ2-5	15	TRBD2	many	TGCAGTGCAACGGGGACTAGCGGGAGTCAAGAGACCCAGTACTTC	CSATGTSGSQETQYF
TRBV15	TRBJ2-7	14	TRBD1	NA	TGTGCCACCAGCACTCGGACAGGGTTCTACGAGCAGTACTTC	CATSTRTGFYEQYF
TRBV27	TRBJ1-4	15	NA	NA	TGTGCCAGCACCCCCCGGGCTTCAACTAATGAAAAACTGTTTTTT	CASTPRASTNEKLFF
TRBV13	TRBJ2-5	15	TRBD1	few	TGTGCCAGCAGCCTCCAAGGACAGGGGGAAGAGACCCAGTACTTC	CASSLQGQGEETQYF
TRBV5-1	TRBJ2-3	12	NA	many	TGCGCCAGCAGCTACCGGACAGATACGCAGTATTTT	CASSYRTDTQYF
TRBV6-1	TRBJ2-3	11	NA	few	TGTGCCAACAGGGCTAAGAATACGCAGTATTTT	CANRAKNTQYF
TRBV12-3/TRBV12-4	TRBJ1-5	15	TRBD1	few	TGTGCCAGCAGTCCGACAGGGGCTCGGAATCAGCCCCAGCATTTT	CASSPTGARNQPQHF
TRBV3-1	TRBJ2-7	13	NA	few	TGTGCCAGCAGCTCTAACGGGGGCAACGAGCAGTACTTC	CASSSNGGNEQYF
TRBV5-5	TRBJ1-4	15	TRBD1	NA	TGTGCCAGCAGCGGCGGACAGGGGGCTTTTGAAAAACTGTTTTTT	CASSGGQGAFEKLFF
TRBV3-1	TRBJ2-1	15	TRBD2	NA	TGTGCCAGCAGCCAAGATCCTAGCGGCGACAATGAGCAGTTCTTC	CASSQDPSGDNEQFF
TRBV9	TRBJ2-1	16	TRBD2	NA	TGTGCCAGCAGCATTAGGACTAGCGGGATAAACAATGAGCAGTTCTTC	CASSIRTSGINNEQFF
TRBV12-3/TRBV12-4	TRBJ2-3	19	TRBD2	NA	TGTGCCAGCAGTTCCCCTCGGTGGGGGACTAGCGGGAGCACAGATACGCAGTATTTT	CASSSPRWGTSGSTDTQYF
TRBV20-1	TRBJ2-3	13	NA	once	TGCAGTGCTAGCGGACTGCGCACAGATACGCAGTATTTT	CSASGLRTDTQYF
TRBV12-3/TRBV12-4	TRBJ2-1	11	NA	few	TGTGCCAGCAAGCAGTGGGATGAGCAGTTCTTC	CASKQWDEQFF
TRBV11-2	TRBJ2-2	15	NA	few	TGTGCCAGCAGCCTCTCCATTATGGGCACCGGGGAGCTGTTTTTT	CASSLSIMGTGELFF
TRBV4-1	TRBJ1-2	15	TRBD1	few	TGCGCCAGCAGCCAATCCGGGACAGGGCACTATGGCTACACCTTC	CASSQSGTGHYGYTF
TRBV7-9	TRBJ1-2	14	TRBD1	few	TGTGCCAGCAGCTTAGCGGGGACAGGGAATGGCTACACCTTC	CASSLAGTGNGYTF
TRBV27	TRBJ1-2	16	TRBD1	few	TGTGCCAGCAGGGCCGGGACAGGGTTTTCGCTCTATGGCTACACCTTC	CASRAGTGFSLYGYTF
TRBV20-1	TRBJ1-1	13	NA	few	TGCAGTGCTCAATTGGAATTGAACACTGAAGCTTTCTTT	CSAQLELNTEAFF
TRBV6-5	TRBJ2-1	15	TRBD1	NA	TGTGCCAGCAGTTACCTGGACAGGGGAGGCAATGAGCAGTTCTTC	CASSYLDRGGNEQFF